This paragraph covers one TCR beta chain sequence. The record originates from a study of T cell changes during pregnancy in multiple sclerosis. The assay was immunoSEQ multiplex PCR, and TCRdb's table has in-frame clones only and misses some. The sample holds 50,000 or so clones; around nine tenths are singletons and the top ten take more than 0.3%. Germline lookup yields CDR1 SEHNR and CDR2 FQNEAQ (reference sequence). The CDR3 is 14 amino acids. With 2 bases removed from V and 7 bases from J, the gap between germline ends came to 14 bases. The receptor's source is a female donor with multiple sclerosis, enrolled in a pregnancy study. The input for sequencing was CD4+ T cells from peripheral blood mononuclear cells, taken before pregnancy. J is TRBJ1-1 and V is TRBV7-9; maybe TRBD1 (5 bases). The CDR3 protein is CASSLTGGKSEAFF. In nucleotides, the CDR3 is TGTGCCAGCAGCTTAACGGGGGGGAAGAGTGAAGCTTTCTTT.